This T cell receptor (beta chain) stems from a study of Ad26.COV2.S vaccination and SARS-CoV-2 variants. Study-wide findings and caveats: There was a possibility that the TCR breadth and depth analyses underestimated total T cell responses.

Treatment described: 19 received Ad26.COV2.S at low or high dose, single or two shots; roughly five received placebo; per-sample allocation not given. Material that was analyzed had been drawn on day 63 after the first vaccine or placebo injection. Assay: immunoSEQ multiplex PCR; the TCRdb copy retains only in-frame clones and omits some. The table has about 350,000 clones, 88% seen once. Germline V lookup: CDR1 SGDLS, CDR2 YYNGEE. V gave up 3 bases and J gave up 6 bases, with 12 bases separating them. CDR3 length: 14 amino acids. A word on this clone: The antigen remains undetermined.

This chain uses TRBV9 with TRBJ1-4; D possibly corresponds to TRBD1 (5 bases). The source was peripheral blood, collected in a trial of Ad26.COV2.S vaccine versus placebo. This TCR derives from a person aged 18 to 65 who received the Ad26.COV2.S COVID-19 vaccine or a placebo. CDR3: CASSAQQGYEKLFF. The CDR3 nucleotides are TGTGCCAGCAGCGCACAGCAGGGTTATGAAAAACTGTTTTTT. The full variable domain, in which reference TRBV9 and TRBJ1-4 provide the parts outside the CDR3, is DSGVTQTPKHLITATGQRVTLRCSPRSGDLSVYWYQQSLDQGLQFLIQYYNGEERAKGNILERFSAQQFPDLHSELNLSSLELGDSALYFCASSAQQGYEKLFFGSGTQLSVL.